These 15 T cell receptor beta chains share one sample of origin, sequenced in a study of beta chain features in type 1 diabetes (dated by TCRdb to 2016 to 2019). Libraries were constructed by the immunoSEQ multiplex PCR assay. The entire isolated RNA was reverse transcribed using the High Capacity cDNA Reverse Transcription Kit, and thus expressed TCRB transcripts were sequenced. TCRdb took this table from immuneACCESS and kept in-frame rearrangements with V and J called. Such tables lack part of the clones; where checked against another copy, unresolved V genes explain under half of the gap, and the rest is unexplained. The sample contains about 160,000 clones, just over 8% of them found a single time. The ten largest clones add up to 0.54% of the sample. Findings and caveats that apply to the study as a whole: A moderate but significant shortening of TCRB CDR3 length was observed in type 1 diabetes patients in all four CD4+ subsets.

Their specific antigens are unknown. Specimen: central memory CD4+ T cells from blood. The receptors originated from a woman aged 18 to 35 with type 1 diabetes.

The chain couples TRBV9 to TRBJ2-3; 9 positions agree with TRBD2. This CDR3 is built from 15 residues. Germline V CDR1 and CDR2: SGDLS, YYNGEE. V lost 0 bases and J lost 1; bases outside the gene matches: 0. The CDR3: CASSVASGGTDTQYF. The CDR3 DNA is TGTGCCAGCAGCGTAGCTAGCGGGGGCACAGATACGCAGTATTTT.

This clone occurred a few times. This chain connects TRBV2 to TRBJ2-1; no clear D. The V and J ends lost 7 bases and 6 bases respectively, with 7 bases between them. CDR1 SNHLY and CDR2 FYNNEI come from the germline V gene. This CDR3 spans 11 amino acids. CDR3 nucleotide sequence: TGTGCCAGCACTCGGTCCAATGAGCAGTTCTTC. Its protein is CASTRSNEQFF.

This clone was recorded a few times. This chain links TRBV7-3 with TRBJ2-3; the match to TRBD2 covers 7 bases. J was trimmed by 2 bases and V by 2 bases; bases with no gene match: 7. The CDR3 sequence is 16 residues long. Germline loops: CDR1 SGHTA, CDR2 FQGTGA. CDR3 sequence reads: CASSLRPSGLTDTQYF. The CDR3 coding sequence is TGTGCCAGCAGCTTACGACCTAGCGGACTCACAGATACGCAGTATTTT.

The V gene is TRBV6-6, the J gene TRBJ2-5; 15 bases match TRBD2. The DNA end lines up better with TRBJ2-7; the J call may be wrong. The CDR3 consists of 15 residues. The germline V gene has CDR1 MNHNY and CDR2 SVGAGI (reference sequence). For the CDR3, the DNA is TGTGCCAGCAGTTACCGGACTAGCGGGAGGGCCGAGCAGTACTTC. This sequence encodes CASSYRTSGRAEQYF.

This clone was found a few times. The rearrangement links TRBV7-9 to TRBJ2-5; 7 bases map to TRBD2. Germline V gives CDR1 SEHNR, CDR2 FQNEAQ (reference sequence). This CDR3 has 17 amino acids. The V and J ends lost 5 bases and 2 bases, in that order; junction bases with no gene match: 14. The CDR3 loop is CASSPRGRGSSQETQYF. Written as DNA, the CDR3 is TGTGCCAGCAGCCCAAGAGGGCGGGGGAGCTCGCAAGAGACCCAGTACTTC.

V is TRBV4-1 and J is TRBJ1-6; TRBD1 aligns across 9 bases. Per the germline V gene, CDR1 is MGHRA and CDR2 is YSYEKL. There are 17 residues in the CDR3. V lost 1 base to trimming and J lost 7 bases; unmatched junction nucleotides: 8. DNA for the CDR3: TGCGCCAGCAGCCAAGCTACCGGACAGGGGCGGAATTCACCCCTCCACTTT. Translation gives CASSQATGQGRNSPLHF.

The chain recombines TRBV10-3 with TRBJ1-5; 9 bases agree with TRBD1. After removal of 3 bases from V and 3 bases from J, the junction contained 9 bases not matched to a gene. The CDR3 length is 17 residues. Germline CDR1 is ENHRY and CDR2 is SYGVKD. This CDR3 reads CAISDGTGIPSNQPQHF. DNA for the CDR3: TGTGCCATCAGTGATGGGACAGGGATTCCCTCCAATCAGCCCCAGCATTTT.

This clone was seen a few times. For the CDR3, the DNA is TGCAGCGTTGTGGGACAGCACAATCAGCCCCAGCATTTT. Translating gives CSVVGQHNQPQHF. The chain joins TRBV29-1 to TRBJ1-5; 7 bases are a match to TRBD1. This CDR3 contains 13 residues. Trimming at V came to 4 bases and at J to 3 bases, leaving 3 bases not matched to a gene. Germline V gene lookup returns CDR1 SQVTM and CDR2 ANQGSEA.

The chain has TRBV14 and TRBJ2-7; 11 nucleotides match TRBD1. This CDR3 is 15 amino acids long. V lost 5 bases to trimming and J lost 3 bases; unmatched junction nucleotides: 6. Per the germline V gene, CDR1 is SGHDN and CDR2 is FVKESK. The CDR3 is CASSFRGTGGYEQYF. Here the CDR3 DNA reads TGTGCCAGCAGCTTCCGAGGGACAGGGGGCTACGAGCAGTACTTC. The variable domain in full, with the rest retrieved from reference TRBV14 and TRBJ2-7, is EAGVTQFPSHSVIEKGQTVTLRCDPISGHDNLYWYRRVMGKEIKFLLHFVKESKQDESGMPNNRFLAERTGGTYSTLKVQPAELEDSGVYFCASSFRGTGGYEQYFGPGTRLTVT.

This chain connects TRBV30 to TRBJ2-7; the D gene is possibly TRBD2 (6 bases). V was clipped by 5 bases and J by 10 bases, with 15 bases between them. This CDR3 has 11 amino acids. Germline V gives CDR1 GTSNPN, CDR2 SVGIG (reference sequence). The CDR3 spells CAWGGGGSQYF. The CDR3 nucleotides read TGTGCCTGGGGCGGTGGGGGGAGTCAGTACTTC.

This clone showed up just a few times. The CDR3 protein is CASSLRGQTASEAFF. CDR3 DNA: TGTGCCAGCAGCTTGAGGGGACAGACGGCGTCTGAAGCTTTCTTT. The V and J genes are TRBV7-9 and TRBJ1-1; 7 bases agree with TRBD1. CDR3 length equals 15 residues. After removal of 3 bases from V and 6 bases from J, the junction contained 10 bases not matched to a gene. Germline assignment: CDR1 SEHNR and CDR2 FQNEAQ (reference sequence).

The chain joins TRBV29-1 to TRBJ1-3; D is undetermined. This CDR3 comprises 10 residues. Germline CDR1 and CDR2: SQVTM and ANQGSEA. V was shortened by 7 bases and J by 8 bases, with 9 bases between the two germline ends. The CDR3 sequence is CSARQDTIYF. In nucleotides, the CDR3 is TGCAGCGCCCGGCAGGACACCATATATTTT.

The V call is TRBV5-1, the J call TRBJ2-5; 8 bases agree with TRBD1. CDR3 length: 15 amino acids. The ends lost 2 bases at V and 4 bases at J; junction bases unmatched: 7. CDR1 SGHRS and CDR2 YFSETQ come from the germline V gene. The CDR3 DNA reads TGCGCCAGCAGCTTTGAAGGACAGGGACGAGAGACCCAGTACTTC. It is translated as CASSFEGQGRETQYF.

The CDR3 loop is CASSQRTPNTGELFF. Written as DNA, the CDR3 is TGTGCCAGCTCACAGAGGACACCCAACACCGGGGAGCTGTTTTTT. The genes are TRBV18 and TRBJ2-2, with D perhaps TRBD1 (5 bases). The CDR3 extends over 15 amino acids. Trimming cost V 4 bases and J 2 bases, with 11 bases left between them. The germline CDR1 and CDR2 sequences are KGHSH and LQKENI.

The V gene is TRBV7-9, the J gene TRBJ2-2; no clear D gene. With 4 bases removed from V and 0 bases from J, the gap between germline ends came to 6 bases. The CDR3 is made up of 14 amino acids. Germline V gene data show CDR1 as SEHNR and CDR2 as FQNEAQ (reference sequence). The CDR3 here is CASSSQSNTGELFF. CDR3 nucleotides: TGTGCCAGCAGCTCACAATCGAACACCGGGGAGCTGTTTTTT.